Below are 27 T cell receptor beta chains sequenced from a single sample in a study of T cell responses to AZD1222 COVID-19 vaccine. The assay was immunoSEQ multiplex PCR, and TCRdb's table has in-frame clones only and misses some. The repertoire holds some 70,000 clones, with 80% to 85% as singletons. This specimen was peripheral blood, taken on day 0 of AZD1222 vaccination. These receptors were collected from an adult in good health.

The gene calls are TRBV18 and TRBJ2-6, with a possible D match to TRBD1 (5 bases). Between the trimmed V and J ends, which lost 5 bases and 0 bases, there was a span of 11 bases. The CDR3 has 16 residues. Germline CDR1 KGHSH, CDR2 LQKENI. CDR3 sequence reads: CASSVRQSSGANVLTF. Written as DNA, the CDR3 is TGTGCCAGCTCAGTACGACAGAGCTCTGGGGCCAACGTCCTGACTTTC.

The chain is built from TRBV5-4 and TRBJ2-7; 11 bases agree with TRBD2. With 4 bases clipped from V and 6 bases from J, the junction kept 6 bases outside the gene matches. In germline, CDR1 is SGHNT, CDR2 YYREEE (reference sequence). The CDR3 runs to 14 residues. The DNA for the CDR3 is TGTGCCAGCAGCCCTAGCGGGGGGCGCACCGAGCAGTACTTC. This encodes CASSPSGGRTEQYF.

The rearrangement uses TRBV5-4 and TRBJ1-4; TRBD1 aligns across 7 bases. Per the germline V gene, CDR1 is SGHNT and CDR2 is YYREEE (reference sequence). With V trimmed by 6 bases and J by 5 bases, 13 bases remained unmatched. This CDR3 is 16 amino acids long. DNA of the CDR3: TGTGCCAGCAACAAAAAGGGGGAGGGGGCAAATGAAAAACTGTTTTTT. This sequence encodes CASNKKGEGANEKLFF.

J is TRBJ1-5 and V is TRBV7-8; no clear D gene. Germline V gives CDR1 SGHVS, CDR2 FQNEAQ. CDR3 length: 14 residues. The V end lost 1 base, the J end lost 6 bases, and 10 bases lay between the germline ends. The DNA of the CDR3 is TGTGCCAGCAGCTTAGTGGCGGGTCCTCAGCCCCAGCATTTT. It translates to CASSLVAGPQPQHF.

The chain recombines TRBV13 with TRBJ1-6, with 9 nucleotides matching TRBD1. The CDR3 totals 18 residues. The germline V gene encodes CDR1 PRHDT and CDR2 FYEKMQ (reference sequence). V dropped 4 bases and J dropped 4; count of bases not matched to a gene: 11. CDR3 loop: CASSSLRETGGYNSPLHF. The CDR3 bases are TGTGCCAGCAGCTCGCTCCGGGAGACAGGGGGATATAATTCACCCCTCCACTTT. The full variable domain, its missing parts supplied by reference TRBV13 and TRBJ1-6, is AAGVIQSPRHLIKEKRETATLKCYPIPRHDTVYWYQQGPGQDPQFLISFYEKMQSDKGSIPDRFSAQQFSDYHSELNMSSLELGDSALYFCASSSLRETGGYNSPLHFGNGTRLTVT.

This clone was detected a few times. The genes are TRBV2 and TRBJ1-4, with 8 bases that match TRBD1. V lost 10 bases to trimming and J lost 7 bases; unmatched junction nucleotides: 11. From germline, CDR1 is SNHLY and CDR2 FYNNEI. This CDR3 has 14 residues. The DNA of the CDR3 is TGTGCCAACCCTGAGGACAGGGCCTTTGAAAAACTGTTTTTT. Protein sequence: CANPEDRAFEKLFF.

The chain uses TRBV2 and TRBJ2-5; 9 nucleotides line up with TRBD1. The CDR3 is 15 residues long. The J segment lost 4 bases and the V segment lost 3 bases, leaving 6 bases of the junction unmatched. CDR1 is SNHLY and CDR2 is FYNNEI in the germline V gene. CDR3 nucleotide sequence: TGTGCCAGCAGTGAGGGGACAGGGTATCCAGAGACCCAGTACTTC. Amino acid sequence: CASSEGTGYPETQYF.

The gene calls are TRBV5-1 and TRBJ1-1; no reliable D call. Trimming removed 0 bases at V and 1 base at J, with 10 bases between. The germline V gene encodes CDR1 SGHRS and CDR2 YFSETQ. This CDR3 comprises 15 residues. The DNA of the CDR3 is TGCGCCAGCAGCTTGGCCTTGGCGGCGAACACTGAAGCTTTCTTT. Translation gives CASSLALAANTEAFF. Using reference TRBV5-1 and TRBJ1-1 for the parts outside the CDR3, the full variable domain is KAGVTQTPRYLIKTRGQQVTLSCSPISGHRSVSWYQQTPGQGLQFLFEYFSETQRNKGNFPGRFSGRQFSNSRSEMNVSTLELGDSALYLCASSLALAANTEAFFGQGTRLTVV.

The CDR3 DNA sequence: TGCGCCAGCAGTGGACAATCTAATACCGGGGAGCTGTTTTTT. Residues: CASSGQSNTGELFF. The chain couples TRBV10-1 to TRBJ2-2; no firm D call. With 4 bases removed from V and 5 bases from J, the gap between germline ends came to 11 bases. The germline gives CDR1 WNHNN, CDR2 SYGVQD (reference sequence). This CDR3 contains 14 residues.

This chain connects TRBV6-2 or TRBV6-3 to TRBJ1-4; tentative D call: TRBD1 (5 bases). Germline CDR1 is MNHEY and CDR2 is SVGEGT. Trimming pared 2 bases from V and 8 bases from J, leaving 9 bases between. This CDR3 spans 13 amino acids. CDR3 amino acids: CASSYRGREKLFF. CDR3 sequence (DNA): TGTGCCAGCAGTTACCGGGGCAGGGAAAAACTGTTTTTT.

V gene TRBV7-9 combines with J gene TRBJ2-1, with a weak D call TRBD2 (6 bases). This CDR3 is 15 amino acids long. Trimming removed 5 bases at V and 7 bases at J, with 18 bases between. Germline CDR1 is SEHNR and CDR2 is FQNEAQ (reference sequence). CDR3 residues: CASSPVSGPGNEQFF. CDR3 DNA: TGTGCCAGCAGCCCCGTCAGCGGGCCGGGGAATGAGCAGTTCTTC.

The V and J genes are TRBV6-1 and TRBJ1-4, with D unresolved. Germline CDR1 is MNHNS and CDR2 is SASEGT. The V and J ends lost 0 bases and 10 bases respectively, with 9 bases between them. This CDR3 is 13 amino acids long. The CDR3 here is CASSEARGGKLFF. The DNA of the CDR3 is TGTGCCAGCAGTGAAGCGCGGGGTGGAAAACTGTTTTTT.

The genes are TRBV10-3 and TRBJ2-6, with D possibly being TRBD1 (5 bases). The CDR3 runs to 20 residues. Trimming removed 0 bases from V and 5 bases from J, with 23 bases in between. Germline V gene sequence: CDR1 ENHRY, CDR2 SYGVKD. CDR3 in DNA: TGTGCCATCAGTGAGTCACTAATTTGGGGCAGGAGTTTTAGGGCCAACGTCCTGACTTTC. It translates to CAISESLIWGRSFRANVLTF.

The rearrangement joins TRBV30 to TRBJ2-1; D not certain. The CDR3 is made up of 11 amino acids. The germline V gene encodes CDR1 GTSNPN and CDR2 SVGIG (reference sequence). The ends were cut back, 2 bases at V and 9 bases at J, with 8 bases in the middle. CDR3 sequence reads: CAWSWWFEQFF. DNA of the CDR3: TGTGCCTGGAGTTGGTGGTTTGAGCAGTTCTTC.

J is TRBJ2-7 and V is TRBV4-1; 9 bases align to TRBD1. The J segment lost 2 bases and the V segment lost 1 base, leaving 9 bases of the junction unmatched. This CDR3 spans 17 amino acids. The germline gives CDR1 MGHRA, CDR2 YSYEKL. The CDR3 protein is CASSQVSGTGLPYEQYF. The CDR3, as DNA: TGCGCCAGCAGCCAAGTTTCCGGGACAGGGTTACCCTACGAGCAGTACTTC.

The J gene is TRBJ2-2, the V gene TRBV6-5; 8 bases line up with TRBD1. The CDR3 covers 15 residues. J gave up 4 bases and V 5 bases, and 6 bases lay outside the gene matches. Germline assignment: CDR1 MNHEY and CDR2 SVGAGI. In DNA, the CDR3 is TGTGCCAGCAGTAGCGGACAGGGCAGCACCGGGGAGCTGTTTTTT. It translates to CASSSGQGSTGELFF.

This clone was detected only once. This rearrangement joins TRBV2 to TRBJ1-1; no reliable D call. CDR3 length equals 13 residues. Germline V gene data show CDR1 as SNHLY and CDR2 as FYNNEI. Between the trimmed V and J ends, which lost 3 bases and 2 bases, there was a span of 7 bases. The CDR3 nucleotides read TGTGCCAGCAGTGAGAACCCTAACACTGAAGCTTTCTTT. It codes for CASSENPNTEAFF.

The chain carries TRBV2 and TRBJ2-5; weak D call: TRBD2 (6 bases). V was pared by 7 bases and J by 5 bases, with 14 bases between. The CDR3 contains 13 residues. Germline V gives CDR1 SNHLY, CDR2 FYNNEI. DNA of the CDR3: TGTGCCAGCACCATGGAGGGGCTGGAGACCCAGTACTTC. It specifies CASTMEGLETQYF.

The gene calls are TRBV5-6 and TRBJ2-1, with 12 bases lining up with TRBD2. Germline values: CDR1 SGHDT, CDR2 YYEEEE. There are 16 residues in the CDR3. Trimming cost V 3 bases and J 5 bases; bases outside gene matches: 6. CDR3 DNA sequence: TGTGCCAGCAGCTCGATAACTAGCGGGGGGAACAATGAGCAGTTCTTC. Protein product: CASSSITSGGNNEQFF. The variable domain in full, with the rest retrieved from reference TRBV5-6 and TRBJ2-1, is DAGVTQSPTHLIKTRGQQVTLRCSPKSGHDTVSWYQQALGQGPQFIFQYYEEEERQRGNFPDRFSGHQFPNYSSELNVNALLLGDSALYLCASSSITSGGNNEQFFGPGTRLTVL.

The chain uses TRBV18 and TRBJ1-2; 7 nucleotides agree with TRBD1. V was clipped by 3 bases and J by 8 bases; unmatched bases: 6. CDR3 length: 13 residues. CDR1 KGHSH and CDR2 LQKENI come from the germline V gene. CDR3 loop: CASSPRGTEGYTF. The CDR3 nucleotides are TGTGCCAGCTCACCCCGGGGGACAGAGGGCTACACCTTC.

On this clone itself: Other DNA sequences in this specimen translate into the identical CDR3. The CDR3 loop reads CASSLERGNTIYF. The CDR3 DNA reads TGTGCCAGCAGCTTAGAAAGGGGAAACACCATATATTTT. The chain is built from TRBV7-9 and TRBJ1-3, with D hard to call. Germline lookup yields CDR1 SEHNR and CDR2 FQNEAQ (reference sequence). The V gene lost 1 base and the J gene lost 4 bases, with 5 bases spanning the gap. The CDR3 length is 13 residues.

CDR3 coding DNA: TGCAGCGTTGTGGCAGATACGCAGTATTTT. It is translated as CSVVADTQYF. The gene calls are TRBV29-1 and TRBJ2-3, with D uncertain. The V gene lost 4 bases and the J gene lost 4 bases, with 3 bases spanning the gap. Germline V lookup: CDR1 SQVTM, CDR2 ANQGSEA. The CDR3 covers 10 residues.

The chain combines TRBV28 with TRBJ1-5, with 7 bases matching TRBD1. Germline V CDR1 and CDR2: MDHEN, SYDVKM. The V segment lost 6 bases and the J segment 4 bases; nucleotides outside the gene matches: 15. CDR3 length: 17 residues. CDR3 sequence (DNA): TGTGCCAGCAGCTCGGACAGGTATCTAAAGCGGAATCAGCCCCAGCATTTT. It encodes CASSSDRYLKRNQPQHF.

The V gene is TRBV28, the J gene TRBJ1-2, with 9 bases identical to TRBD1. This CDR3 spans 16 amino acids. After removal of 5 bases from V and 4 bases from J, the junction contained 11 bases not matched to a gene. Germline V CDR1 and CDR2: MDHEN, SYDVKM. The CDR3 protein is CASSADRGIPGYGYTF. CDR3 nucleotides: TGTGCCAGCAGTGCCGACAGGGGGATTCCCGGCTATGGCTACACCTTC.

The chain joins TRBV15 to TRBJ2-3, with 10 bases that match TRBD2. The CDR3 has 17 residues. V shed 4 bases, J shed 2 bases, and the junction held 9 bases outside the gene matches. Germline-derived CDR1 and CDR2 are LNHNV and YYDKDF (reference sequence). CDR3 sequence reads: CATSTPGLAASTDTQYF. As DNA, the CDR3 is TGTGCCACCAGCACCCCCGGACTAGCGGCCTCCACAGATACGCAGTATTTT. Drawing the rest from reference TRBV15 and TRBJ2-3, the complete variable domain is DAMVIQNPRYQVTQFGKPVTLSCSQTLNHNVMYWYQQKSSQAPKLLFHYYDKDFNNEADTPDNFQSRRPNTSFCFLDIRSPGLGDTAMYLCATSTPGLAASTDTQYFGPGTRLTVL.

The V gene is TRBV4-3, the J gene TRBJ1-1; tentative D call: TRBD1 (6 bases). The CDR3 sequence is 16 residues long. The ends were cut back, 3 bases at V and 10 bases at J, with 24 bases in the middle. CDR1 LGHNA and CDR2 YSLEER come from the germline V gene. The CDR3 here is CASSQNFGQPADGAFF. Written as DNA, the CDR3 is TGCGCCAGCAGCCAGAATTTTGGACAGCCTGCTGATGGAGCTTTCTTT.

The V call is TRBV12-3 or TRBV12-4, the J call TRBJ2-3, with D maybe TRBD1 (6 bases). The V and J ends lost 5 bases and 4 bases respectively, with 10 bases between them. The CDR3 is 13 residues long. Here the CDR3 reads CASSEQGADTQYF. In DNA form, the CDR3 reads TGTGCCAGCAGTGAACAGGGTGCAGATACGCAGTATTTT.